This T cell receptor beta chain was found in a study of naive and memory T cell subsets. Reverse transcription of blood and skin TCR RNA was primed at alpha and beta constant regions. MiXCR was run by TCRdb on the 5' RACE reads, yielding one entry per CDR3 protein. The sample includes over 25,000 distinct CDR3 sequences, approximately 20% of them seen just once. RNA was extracted from around 2.5 ml of whole blood of healthy adults. This clonotype occurred once. This sequence was found in a female donor in good health.

For the CDR3, the DNA is TGTGCCAGCAGCTTAAGGGGACAGGGGACCACTGAAGCTTTCTTT. It is translated as CASSLRGQGTTEAFF. The J gene is TRBJ1-1, the V gene TRBV7-6; 10 nucleotides align to TRBD1. The J segment lost 4 bases and the V segment lost 2 bases, leaving 4 bases of the junction unmatched. The CDR3 sequence is 15 residues long. The V gene's germline CDR1 is SGHVS and CDR2 FNYEAQ.